This T cell receptor (beta chain) was obtained from a study of identical twins. Study-level findings and limits: Invariant T cells like MAIT and iNKT could partly confound the zero-insertion analyses. Abundant cord blood beta clonotypes carried fewer insertions; memory repertoires showed none.

This clonotype appeared a single time. Its specificity is unknown. A universal primer site was created by template switching, with the cDNA bearing unique molecular identifiers. TCRdb redid the calling of the 5' RACE reads with MiXCR, one entry per CDR3 protein. Among 1.5 million to 2 million distinct CDR3 sequences listed, under 35% were seen once. The receptor's source is a newborn girl in good health. The sequencing input was cord blood.

CDR3 DNA sequence: TGTGCCAGCAGTTTCCGGGGGGTGGTTTCCTCTTCAGAGACCCTGTACTTC. Its translation is CASSFRGVVSSSETLYF. This chain uses TRBV6-2 or TRBV6-3 with TRBJ2-7; the match to TRBD2 covers 7 bases. This CDR3 region has 17 residues. Losses at the gene ends were 4 bases for V and 12 bases for J; bases not matched to a gene: 24. Per the germline V gene, CDR1 is MNHEY and CDR2 is SVGEGT.